The TCR beta chain under discussion was sequenced for a study of cytomegalovirus exposure and HLA in healthy donors. About this clone: Its target is not known.

It was with 60 Vbeta and 13 Jbeta primers that the PCR ran. TCRdb's table, derived via immunoSEQ multiplex PCR, lists solely in-frame clones and lacks some. The data show some 40,000 clones, about 64% seen once. CDR1 and CDR2 (germline): SNHLY, FYNNEI. V trimming: 6 bases; J trimming: 4 bases; junction bases outside the gene matches: 6. CDR3 length equals 14 residues. Study outcomes and limitations: Rates of TCR association differed by HLA locus in a later analysis, with DRB1 highest and HLA-C lowest. Association with HLA alleles at 0.05 false discovery rate was found for 16,951 TCR beta sequences in a later analysis. Both high specificity and high sensitivity reportedly marked the classifier's diagnosis of cytomegalovirus status.

J is TRBJ2-3 and V is TRBV2; TRBD2 matches 8 bases. The sequence was collected from a man in his 60s in good health and CMV-seropositive. The specimen was PBMCs. The chain's CDR3 is CASRLAGSADTQYF. CDR3 bases: TGTGCCAGCAGATTAGCGGGAAGCGCAGATACGCAGTATTTT. The complete variable domain, with remaining parts taken from reference TRBV2 and TRBJ2-3, reads EPEVTQTPSHQVTQMGQEVILRCVPISNHLYFYWYRQILGQKVEFLVSFYNNEISEKSEIFDDQFSVERPDGSNFTLKIRSTKLEDSAMYFCASRLAGSADTQYFGPGTRLTVL.